This record looks at one T cell receptor (beta chain) sequence and its context. Its antigen remains unknown. The data are from a study of STAT3 mutations in large granular lymphocyte leukemia. Profiling relied on immunoSEQ multiplex PCR, and the TCRdb table lists in-frame clones only, not all of them. The data hold around 13,000 clones, with around nine tenths observed a single time. Study results and limitations: At least one immunodominant TCR beta clonotype appeared in every T-cell large granular lymphocyte leukemia patient. After therapy, about 30% of the 18 patients switched clonotypes, all new clones STAT3 wild type.

V lost 5 bases and J 1 base, leaving 2 bases between the germline ends. This CDR3 region has 11 residues. Per the germline V gene, CDR1 is SGHTA and CDR2 is FQGNSA. The V call is TRBV7-2, the J call TRBJ1-1, with unresolved D. Sequencing was done on a sample of peripheral blood mononuclear cells. This clonotype originated in a man aged 40-49 years with T-cell large granular lymphocyte leukemia. Some clones in this sample may be carry-over from other donors' samples. CDR3 in amino acids: CASSRNTEAFF. The CDR3 coding sequence is TGTGCCAGCAGCCGGAACACTGAAGCTTTCTTT.